This TCR beta chain was captured in a study of shared clonotypes between healthy human individuals. The CDR3 runs 17 residues. Germline assignment: CDR1 LGHNA and CDR2 YNFKEQ. Trimming removed 1 base from V and 0 bases from J, with 13 bases in between. Replicate PCRs from sorted subsets contained roughly 200 ng DNA, which is around 30,000 T cell genomes. Repertoires were generated with immunoSEQ multiplex PCR, while TCRdb's copy carries only in-frame clones and drops some. The sample lists over 1.5 million clones, nearly 99% occurring once. V usage is TRBV4-2 and J usage is TRBJ1-3; D possibly corresponds to TRBD1 (6 bases). The specimen was naive CD4+ T cells sorted from blood. The sample's subset: CD45RA+ positively selected. The clonotype originates from a man under 40 in good health. CDR3 in DNA: TGTGCCAGCAGCCAAGGGGGACACAAGAGCTCTGGAAACACCATATATTTT. Translating it yields CASSQGGHKSSGNTIYF.